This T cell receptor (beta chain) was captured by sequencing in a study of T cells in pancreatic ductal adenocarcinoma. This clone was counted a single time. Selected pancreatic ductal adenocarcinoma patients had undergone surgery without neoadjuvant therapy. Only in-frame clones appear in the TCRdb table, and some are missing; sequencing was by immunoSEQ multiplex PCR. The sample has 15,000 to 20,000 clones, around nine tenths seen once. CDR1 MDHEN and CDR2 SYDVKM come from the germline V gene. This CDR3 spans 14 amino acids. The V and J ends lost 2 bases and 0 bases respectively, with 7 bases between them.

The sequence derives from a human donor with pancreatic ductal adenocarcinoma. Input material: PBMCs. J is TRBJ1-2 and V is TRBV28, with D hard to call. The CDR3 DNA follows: TGTGCCAGCAGTTTAACGGGGACTAACTATGGCTACACCTTC. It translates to CASSLTGTNYGYTF.